Listed here are 8 T cell receptor beta chains from one sample, sequenced in a study of cytomegalovirus exposure and HLA in healthy donors. Generated by immunoSEQ multiplex PCR, the TCRdb table keeps only in-frame clones and is missing some. The sample lists about 150,000 clones; approximately 91% were seen once. The specimen sequenced was PBMCs. These receptors were collected from a woman between 18 and 29 years old in good health and CMV-seropositive.

The chain employs TRBV6-5 and TRBJ2-1; TRBD1 agrees at 9 bases. The junction had 4 bases not matched to a gene; V was cut back by 0 bases and J by 4 bases. This CDR3 comprises 16 residues. CDR1 MNHEY and CDR2 SVGAGI come from the germline V gene. The CDR3 coding sequence is TGTGCCAGCAGTTACTCGTCCGGACAGGGGTACAATGAGCAGTTCTTC. This encodes CASSYSSGQGYNEQFF.

This rearrangement joins TRBV7-9 to TRBJ1-2, with D tentatively TRBD1 (6 bases). Trimming stripped 5 bases from V and 8 bases from J, with 24 bases between. The germline gives CDR1 SEHNR, CDR2 FQNEAQ (reference sequence). The length of the CDR3 is 16 residues. The CDR3 sequence: CASSRNSGVRGGGYTF. CDR3 coding DNA: TGTGCCAGCAGCCGAAACTCTGGCGTCAGGGGAGGGGGCTACACCTTC.

V usage is TRBV11-3 and J usage is TRBJ2-7; D is unclear. Germline assignment: CDR1 SGHNT and CDR2 YENEEA. V lost 5 bases and J lost 2, with 4 bases in between. CDR3 size: 11 residues. The CDR3 sequence is CASSVTYEQYF. CDR3 bases: TGTGCCAGCAGCGTAACCTACGAGCAGTACTTC.

The gene calls are TRBV9 and TRBJ2-1; 8 bases map to TRBD2. Germline V CDR1 and CDR2: SGDLS, YYNGEE. V gave up 3 bases and J gave up 4 bases; unmatched junction bases: 15. CDR3 length: 18 residues. CDR3 protein: CASSASPGREVIYNEQFF. DNA for the CDR3: TGTGCCAGCAGCGCATCCCCGGGGCGGGAGGTGATTTACAATGAGCAGTTCTTC.

The chain employs TRBV11-2 and TRBJ2-1; TRBD2 matches 13 bases. Germline-derived CDR1 and CDR2 are SGHAT and FQNNGV. CDR3 size: 19 residues. V gave up 5 bases and J gave up 0 bases; unmatched junction bases: 10. The CDR3 DNA reads TGTGCCAGCAGCCCTTCGGGACTAGCGGGATTCTCCTCCTACAATGAGCAGTTCTTC. This gives the protein CASSPSGLAGFSSYNEQFF.

V and J are TRBV19 and TRBJ2-1, with 7 bases matching TRBD2. The J segment lost 0 bases and the V segment lost 3 bases, leaving 8 bases of the junction unmatched. Per the germline V gene, CDR1 is LNHDA and CDR2 is SQIVND (reference sequence). The CDR3 is 17 amino acids. CDR3 protein: CASSIRASGSSYNEQFF. The CDR3 coding sequence is TGTGCCAGTAGTATTCGGGCTAGCGGATCCTCCTACAATGAGCAGTTCTTC.

The rearrangement joins TRBV7-9 to TRBJ1-5; D is unclear. CDR3 length: 14 amino acids. V lost 3 bases to trimming and J lost 6 bases, with 12 bases between them. Germline loops: CDR1 SEHNR, CDR2 FQNEAQ (reference sequence). CDR3 loop: CASSLSTEGQPQHF. The CDR3 DNA reads TGTGCCAGCAGCTTGAGTACCGAGGGTCAGCCCCAGCATTTT.

The rearrangement links TRBV11-3 to TRBJ1-3, with 7 bases aligning to TRBD1. The CDR3 contains 16 residues. V lost 4 bases to trimming and J lost 0 bases; unmatched junction nucleotides: 6. CDR1 and CDR2 (germline): SGHNT, YENEEA. This CDR3 reads CASSSRDRASGNTIYF. CDR3 bases: TGTGCCAGCAGCTCAAGAGACAGGGCCTCTGGAAACACCATATATTTT.